These 22 T cell receptor beta chains were sequenced from one sample in a study of cytomegalovirus exposure and HLA in healthy donors. Produced via immunoSEQ multiplex PCR; TCRdb's table is partial and in-frame only. The sample includes 80,000 to 100,000 clones, roughly 87% of them seen just once. The sequencing input was PBMCs. Every receptor here comes from a man aged 18 to 29 in good health and CMV-seropositive.

The CDR3 here is CASSLKTGSSYNEQFF. CDR3 nucleotide sequence: TGTGCCAGCAGCTTAAAGACAGGAAGCTCCTACAATGAGCAGTTCTTC. V gene TRBV11-2 combines with J gene TRBJ2-1, with D possibly being TRBD1 (6 bases). Trimming took 2 bases from V and 0 from J, leaving 11 bases between them. This CDR3 has 16 residues. Germline assignment: CDR1 SGHAT and CDR2 FQNNGV.

The V and J genes are TRBV5-6 and TRBJ2-7; 7 nucleotides match TRBD1. CDR1 is SGHDT, CDR2 YYEEEE, per germline. This CDR3 has 16 amino acids. V lost 4 bases to trimming and J lost 0 bases; unmatched junction nucleotides: 10. The CDR3 loop is CASSASYRGPSYEQYF. CDR3 in DNA: TGTGCCAGCAGCGCTTCTTACAGGGGCCCCTCCTACGAGCAGTACTTC. Together with reference TRBV5-6 and TRBJ2-7, the CDR3 gives the full variable domain: DAGVTQSPTHLIKTRGQQVTLRCSPKSGHDTVSWYQQALGQGPQFIFQYYEEEERQRGNFPDRFSGHQFPNYSSELNVNALLLGDSALYLCASSASYRGPSYEQYFGPGTRLTVT.

The V call is TRBV15, the J call TRBJ1-5; D might be TRBD1 (5 bases). Germline V CDR1 and CDR2: LNHNV, YYDKDF (reference sequence). The ends were cut back, 3 bases at V and 5 bases at J, with 17 bases in the middle. The CDR3 has 16 residues. The CDR3 DNA follows: TGTGCCACCAGCAGGGACCGGAGCGGGGGGGATCAGCCCCAGCATTTT. The encoded protein is CATSRDRSGGDQPQHF.

This clone appeared a single time. The chain recombines TRBV9 with TRBJ2-7; D not resolved. CDR3 length: 13 residues. V lost 0 bases and J 3 bases, leaving 7 bases between the germline ends. The germline gives CDR1 SGDLS, CDR2 YYNGEE. Here the CDR3 reads CASSVEPDYEQYF. The CDR3 nucleotides are TGTGCCAGCAGCGTAGAACCAGACTACGAGCAGTACTTC.

V gene TRBV12-5 combines with J gene TRBJ2-5; tentative D call: TRBD1 (5 bases). This CDR3 is built from 12 residues. V lost 2 bases and J lost 5, with 6 bases in between. Germline V CDR1 and CDR2: LGHNT, FRNRAP. The CDR3 spells CASGLRGETQYF. The CDR3 region has the DNA TGTGCTAGTGGTTTGAGGGGCGAGACCCAGTACTTC.

CDR3 protein: CSVSGDTEAFF. The CDR3 DNA reads TGCAGTGTATCAGGTGACACTGAAGCTTTCTTT. V and J are TRBV20-1 and TRBJ1-1; D unresolved. This CDR3 contains 11 residues. Trimming left V 7 bases short and J 3 bases short, with 9 bases between. CDR1 and CDR2 (germline): DFQATT, SNEGSKA (reference sequence).

Written as DNA, the CDR3 is TGTGCCACCAGCAGATGGGACAGGGGGCTAGGGGATACGCAGTATTTT. Its translation: CATSRWDRGLGDTQYF. This chain uses TRBV15 with TRBJ2-3; the match to TRBD1 covers 12 bases. Germline CDR1 and CDR2: LNHNV and YYDKDF (reference sequence). The V segment lost 2 bases and the J segment 6 bases; nucleotides outside the gene matches: 6. The CDR3 has 16 residues.

This rearrangement joins TRBV11-2 to TRBJ1-3; no firm D call. From germline, CDR1 is SGHAT and CDR2 FQNNGV. V was trimmed by 5 bases and J by 0 bases, leaving 17 bases between them. The CDR3 totals 17 residues. For the CDR3, the DNA is TGTGCCAGCAGCCCCTACCGGGTTGAGAGCTCTGGAAACACCATATATTTT. It is translated as CASSPYRVESSGNTIYF. Full variable domain (rest looked up from reference TRBV11-2 and TRBJ1-3): EAGVAQSPRYKIIEKRQSVAFWCNPISGHATLYWYQQILGQGPKLLIQFQNNGVVDDSQLPKDRFSAERLKGVDSTLKIQPAKLEDSAVYLCASSPYRVESSGNTIYFGEGSWLTVV.

V is TRBV4-1 and J is TRBJ2-7, with TRBD1 matching over 9 bases. V dropped 2 bases and J dropped 1; count of bases not matched to a gene: 9. This CDR3 has 17 residues. Germline CDR1 reads MGHRA; CDR2 reads YSYEKL. CDR3 nucleotides: TGCGCCAGCAGCCAATTGCACGCCGGGACAGGGTCCTACGAGCAGTACTTC. Translating it yields CASSQLHAGTGSYEQYF.

The CDR3: CASSQSGYSNQPQHF. The CDR3 DNA sequence: TGTGCCAGTAGTCAGTCAGGGTATAGCAATCAGCCCCAGCATTTT. V usage is TRBV19 and J usage is TRBJ1-5; possible D gene TRBD1, 5 bases. There are 15 residues in the CDR3. The V and J ends lost 5 bases and 0 bases respectively, with 11 bases between them. CDR1 and CDR2 (germline): LNHDA, SQIVND (reference sequence). The complete variable domain, with remaining parts taken from reference TRBV19 and TRBJ1-5, reads DGGITQSPKYLFRKEGQNVTLSCEQNLNHDAMYWYRQDPGQGLRLIYYSQIVNDFQKGDIAEGYSVSREKKESFPLTVTSAQKNPTAFYLCASSQSGYSNQPQHFGDGTRLSIL.

This chain links TRBV27 with TRBJ2-7; D is perhaps TRBD2 (6 bases). Germline values: CDR1 MNHEY, CDR2 SMNVEV (reference sequence). V was clipped by 6 bases and J by 0 bases, with 15 bases between them. The CDR3 runs 15 residues. This chain's CDR3 is CASSRDRGSSYEQYF. The CDR3 DNA reads as TGTGCCAGCAGCCGAGACCGGGGGAGCTCCTACGAGCAGTACTTC.

The V call is TRBV5-1, the J call TRBJ2-3; TRBD2 might be the D (6 bases). The V and J ends lost 3 bases and 1 base respectively, with 12 bases between them. Germline V gene lookup returns CDR1 SGHRS and CDR2 YFSETQ. The CDR3 loop spans 15 amino acids. The CDR3 DNA sequence: TGCGCCAGCAGCTGGAGGGACGGACGCACAGATACGCAGTATTTT. This encodes CASSWRDGRTDTQYF.

This chain links TRBV5-4 with TRBJ1-1; the D is unclear. Deletions cut 2 bases from V and 1 base from J, with 6 bases between. The CDR3 totals 13 residues. Per germline, CDR1 SGHNT and CDR2 YYREEE (reference sequence). The CDR3 DNA sequence: TGTGCCAGCAGCTTTGAGGGGAACACTGAAGCTTTCTTT. Its protein is CASSFEGNTEAFF. The variable domain in full, completed from reference TRBV5-4 and TRBJ1-1, reads ETGVTQSPTHLIKTRGQQVTLRCSSQSGHNTVSWYQQALGQGPQFIFQYYREEENGRGNFPPRFSGLQFPNYSSELNVNALELDDSALYLCASSFEGNTEAFFGQGTRLTVV.

The chain joins TRBV27 to TRBJ2-7; the D gene is possibly TRBD2 (5 bases). Looked up from germline, CDR1 is MNHEY and CDR2 is SMNVEV (reference sequence). CDR3 length equals 15 residues. Trimming took off 6 bases at V and 5 bases at J, with 20 bases between the two ends. DNA of the CDR3: TGTGCCAGCAGCCCGATTAACCCCCTGAGGGACGAGCAGTACTTC. Protein: CASSPINPLRDEQYF.

This chain links TRBV18 with TRBJ2-5; 9 nucleotides agree with TRBD1. This CDR3 contains 16 residues. J lost 5 bases, V lost 3 bases, and 10 bases had no gene match. Per germline, CDR1 KGHSH and CDR2 LQKENI. CDR3 region: CASSPLGAGQGETQYF. As DNA, the CDR3 is TGTGCCAGCTCACCGTTAGGTGCGGGACAGGGTGAGACCCAGTACTTC.

The rearrangement links TRBV9 to TRBJ1-4; D is ambiguous. The CDR3 consists of 16 residues. Germline V CDR1 and CDR2: SGDLS, YYNGEE. V lost 1 base to trimming and J lost 1 base, with 11 bases between them. CDR3 residues: CASSVSAGQTNEKLFF. CDR3 DNA sequence: TGTGCCAGCAGCGTAAGTGCTGGGCAAACTAATGAAAAACTGTTTTTT. Looking up the rest from reference TRBV9 and TRBJ1-4 gives the full variable domain: DSGVTQTPKHLITATGQRVTLRCSPRSGDLSVYWYQQSLDQGLQFLIQYYNGEERAKGNILERFSAQQFPDLHSELNLSSLELGDSALYFCASSVSAGQTNEKLFFGSGTQLSVL.

V and J are TRBV19 and TRBJ2-2; 9 positions match TRBD1. CDR1 LNHDA and CDR2 SQIVND come from the germline V gene (reference sequence). This CDR3 comprises 17 residues. V lost 3 bases and J lost 5; bases outside the gene matches: 10. CDR3 sequence (DNA): TGTGCCAGTAGTATGGGGACAGGGAGGAGGGGAACCGGGGAGCTGTTTTTT. It translates to CASSMGTGRRGTGELFF. The full variable domain, with the rest looked up from reference TRBV19 and TRBJ2-2, is DGGITQSPKYLFRKEGQNVTLSCEQNLNHDAMYWYRQDPGQGLRLIYYSQIVNDFQKGDIAEGYSVSREKKESFPLTVTSAQKNPTAFYLCASSMGTGRRGTGELFFGEGSRLTVL.

In this sample, this clone turned up a few times. CDR3 nucleotides: TGTGCTAGTGGGCCGAACGACAGGCAAGAGACCCAGTACTTC. It specifies CASGPNDRQETQYF. The chain combines TRBV12-5 with TRBJ2-5; maybe TRBD1 (6 bases). CDR1 and CDR2 from the germline V gene are LGHNT and FRNRAP. This CDR3 is 14 amino acids long. Trimming cost V 6 bases and J 2 bases, with 13 bases left between them.

The chain is built from TRBV29-1 and TRBJ2-7; tentative D call: TRBD1 (5 bases). The CDR3 runs 15 residues. Trimming pared 3 bases from V and 5 bases from J, leaving 20 bases between. CDR1 is SQVTM and CDR2 is ANQGSEA in the germline V gene. Here the CDR3 reads CSVDWGHSPANEQYF. In DNA, the CDR3 is TGCAGCGTTGATTGGGGCCACTCTCCCGCCAACGAGCAGTACTTC.

The chain links TRBV19 to TRBJ2-3, with a possible D match to TRBD1 (6 bases). Trimming took off 3 bases at V and 6 bases at J, with 10 bases between the two ends. Germline CDR1 reads LNHDA; CDR2 reads SQIVND (reference sequence). The CDR3 runs to 13 residues. The CDR3, as DNA: TGTGCCAGTAGTATTCTGCAGGGGGATACGCAGTATTTT. It is translated as CASSILQGDTQYF.

The chain carries TRBV7-3 and TRBJ2-3, with 8 bases identical to TRBD2. Germline CDR1 and CDR2: SGHTA and FQGTGA. This CDR3 region has 16 residues. The junction had 12 bases not matched to a gene; V was cut back by 5 bases and J by 5 bases. CDR3 bases: TGTGCCAGCAGCGCAAGCACTAGCGGCCCTGGAGATACGCAGTATTTT. It codes for CASSASTSGPGDTQYF.

Relative to its sample, this clone is large. This chain connects TRBV2 to TRBJ2-2; 13 nucleotides line up with TRBD2. The CDR3 covers 18 residues. Germline V gives CDR1 SNHLY, CDR2 FYNNEI. The V segment lost 4 bases and the J segment 6 bases; nucleotides outside the gene matches: 11. CDR3: CASSARTSGRADSGELFF. In DNA, the CDR3 is TGTGCCAGCAGTGCCCGGACTAGCGGGAGAGCTGATTCCGGGGAGCTGTTTTTT.